Below, 5 T cell receptor beta chains from the same sample are listed, as sequenced in a study of control samples from healthy donors and cancer patients. Using immunoSEQ multiplex PCR, the repertoire was profiled, and TCRdb retains in-frame clones only, with some absent. The sample shows fewer than 500,000 clones, more than 80% of them seen only once. The sample was PBMCs. These receptors all stem from a man aged 40-49 years with head and neck cancer.

V usage is TRBV7-2 and J usage is TRBJ2-7; 10 bases are shared with TRBD2. Germline loops: CDR1 SGHTA, CDR2 FQGNSA. V lost 3 bases, J lost 2 bases, and 7 bases stayed unmatched. The CDR3 is 16 residues long. CDR3: CASSFRLAGEAYEQYF. Here the CDR3 DNA reads TGTGCCAGCAGCTTCCGCCTAGCGGGGGAGGCCTACGAGCAGTACTTC.

This chain links TRBV18 with TRBJ1-5; D is ambiguous. The V gene lost 3 bases and the J gene lost 1 base, with 7 bases spanning the gap. Germline V lookup: CDR1 KGHSH, CDR2 LQKENI. This CDR3 spans 14 amino acids. The CDR3 DNA sequence: TGTGCCAGCTCACCCGATCCAAGCAATCAGCCCCAGCATTTT. It codes for CASSPDPSNQPQHF. Complete variable domain (other parts from reference TRBV18 and TRBJ1-5): NAGVMQNPRHLVRRRGQEARLRCSPMKGHSHVYWYRQLPEEGLKFMVYLQKENIIDESGMPKERFSAEFPKEGPSILRIQQVVRGDSAAYFCASSPDPSNQPQHFGDGTRLSIL.

The chain is built from TRBV6-2 or TRBV6-3 and TRBJ2-4; possible D gene TRBD2, 6 bases. This CDR3 is built from 14 residues. V was trimmed by 6 bases and J by 0 bases, leaving 9 bases between them. Germline lookup yields CDR1 MNHEY and CDR2 SVGEGT. Here the CDR3 reads CASSFSGAKNIQYF. The CDR3 nucleotides read TGTGCCAGCAGCTTTAGCGGAGCCAAAAACATTCAGTACTTC.

The gene calls are TRBV30 and TRBJ1-1; maybe TRBD1 (5 bases). Germline CDR1 GTSNPN, CDR2 SVGIG (reference sequence). V lost 5 bases and J 0 bases, leaving 13 bases between the germline ends. There are 14 residues in the CDR3. CDR3 residues: CAWRGVGVNTEAFF. In nucleotides, the CDR3 is TGTGCCTGGCGAGGGGTAGGAGTGAACACTGAAGCTTTCTTT.

The chain links TRBV10-3 to TRBJ2-5, with TRBD2 matching over 7 bases. The CDR3 extends over 18 amino acids. CDR1 ENHRY and CDR2 SYGVKD come from the germline V gene. The junction had 15 bases not matched to a gene; V was cut back by 2 bases and J by 3 bases. Here the CDR3 DNA reads TGTGCCATCAGTGAGACTGATCGAAGGGAGGGGACCGAAGAGACCCAGTACTTC. Protein: CAISETDRREGTEETQYF.